What follows is one T cell receptor beta chain and its context. Bulk CD8+ and CD4+ cells came from magnetic negative isolation; CD8+ TEMRA by FACS. With random hexamers, reverse transcription was performed on about 0.5 to 1 ug of RNA. Coverage of TCR beta CDR3 amplification by immunoSEQ multiplex PCR extended to 54 Vbeta and 13 Jbeta. TCRdb processed the immunoSEQ multiplex PCR reads anew with MiXCR; each CDR3 protein has one entry. In the table there are about 94,000 distinct CDR3 sequences, roughly 94% of which are singletons. The CDR3 is 13 amino acids. Germline values: CDR1 DFQATT, CDR2 SNEGSKA (reference sequence). V was clipped by 5 bases and J by 7 bases; unmatched bases: 7. The data originate from a study of CD8 T cells in Susac syndrome. Study in general: Patients with Susac syndrome, at blood draw, were therapy-naive, on corticosteroids, or on intravenous immunoglobulin alone.

The chain is built from TRBV20-1 and TRBJ2-2, with 7 bases that match TRBD1. The sample taken for sequencing was CD4+ T cells from PBMCs. This clonotype was obtained from a human donor with Susac syndrome. The CDR3 is CSAGQANFGELFF. For the CDR3, the DNA is TGCAGTGCTGGACAGGCAAACTTCGGGGAGCTGTTTTTT.